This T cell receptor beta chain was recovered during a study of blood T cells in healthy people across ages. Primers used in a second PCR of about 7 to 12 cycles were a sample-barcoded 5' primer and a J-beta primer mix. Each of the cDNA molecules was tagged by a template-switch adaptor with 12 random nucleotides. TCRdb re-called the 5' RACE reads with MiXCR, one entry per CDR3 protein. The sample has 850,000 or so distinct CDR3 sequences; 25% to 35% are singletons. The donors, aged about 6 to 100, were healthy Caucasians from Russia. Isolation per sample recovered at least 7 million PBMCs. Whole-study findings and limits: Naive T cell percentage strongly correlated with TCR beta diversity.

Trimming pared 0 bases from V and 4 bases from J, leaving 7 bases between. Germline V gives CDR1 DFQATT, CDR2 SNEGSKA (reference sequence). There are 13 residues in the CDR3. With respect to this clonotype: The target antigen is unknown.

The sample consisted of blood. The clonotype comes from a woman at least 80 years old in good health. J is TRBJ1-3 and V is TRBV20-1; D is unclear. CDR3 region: CSAREGVGNTIYF. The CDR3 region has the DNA TGCAGTGCTAGAGAAGGAGTGGGAAACACCATATATTTT.